The rows below give T cell receptor beta chains drawn from one sample of a study of tumor-infiltrating lymphocytes in primary liver carcinoma. TCRdb used MiXCR to reprocess the multiplex PCR reads, holding one entry per CDR3 protein. This table has fewer than 350,000 distinct CDR3 sequences, about 65% appearing once. Input material: peripheral blood. The receptors were sampled from a middle-aged man with primary liver carcinoma and hepatitis B virus infection. Each CDR3 is given with its conserved first and last residue. The D gene is left open where the match is weak. Where a row states a size, it is once, few, many or the class of an expanded clone; other rows omit it.

-	16	-	TRBJ2-6	TRBV12-3/TRBV12-4	CASSFRGSSGAKVLTF	TGTGCCAGCAGTTTTAGGGGGAGCTCTGGGGCCAAGGTCCTGACTTTC
-	19	-	TRBJ2-3	TRBV11-2	CASSSFPGTGESFTDTQYF	TGTGCCAGCAGCTCCTTCCCCGGGACCGGCGAGTCTTTCACAGATACGCAGTATTTT
-	13	-	TRBJ2-3	TRBV28	CTSSPPARIAQYF	TGTACCAGCAGCCCTCCGGCTAGGATAGCGCAGTATTTT
many	15	TRBD1	TRBJ1-2	TRBV12-3/TRBV12-4	CASSHTGTGSYGYTF	TGTGCCAGCAGTCATACCGGGACAGGGTCATATGGCTACACCTTC
-	13	-	TRBJ1-1	TRBV19	CASSEVGRTEAFF	TGTGCCAGTAGTGAGGTGGGGCGCACTGAAGCTTTCTTT
-	13	TRBD1	TRBJ1-1	TRBV12-3/TRBV12-4	CASSLTGGIEAFF	TGTGCCAGCAGCCTGACAGGGGGGATTGAAGCTTTCTTT
once	14	-	TRBJ2-5	TRBV11-2	CANSLDYVRWIQYF	TGTGCCAACAGCTTAGATTACGTCAGATGGATCCAGTACTTC
many	16	-	TRBJ2-2	TRBV4-3	CASSQGAGSNTGELFF	TGCGCCAGCAGCCAAGGGGCAGGCAGCAACACCGGGGAGCTGTTTTTT
-	16	-	TRBJ2-5	TRBV6-1	CASSENWTPSQETQYF	TGTGCCAGCAGTGAGAATTGGACACCCTCCCAAGAGACCCAGTACTTC
-	11	-	TRBJ2-1	TRBV6-5	CTSIYQGLQFF	TGTACCAGCATTTATCAGGGACTGCAGTTCTTC
many	18	TRBD2	TRBJ2-2	TRBV6-6	CASSPGLAGGIGTGELFF	TGTGCCAGCAGCCCGGGACTAGCGGGAGGGATCGGCACCGGGGAGCTGTTTTTT
-	14	-	TRBJ2-5	TRBV4-3	CASSQVNRKETLYF	TGCGCCAGCAGCCAAGTAAATAGAAAAGAGACCCTGTACTTC
many	17	TRBD2	TRBJ2-7	TRBV4-3	CASSQDGYGRTLYEQYF	TGCGCCAGCAGCCAAGATGGATACGGGAGGACCCTCTACGAGCAGTACTTC
few	12	-	TRBJ2-7	TRBV11-2	CASSWSVYERYF	TGTGCCAGCAGCTGGAGCGTCTACGAGCGGTATTTC
-	17	TRBD2	TRBJ2-1	TRBV11-2	CASSLRDYPNEFDERFF	TGTGCCAGCAGTTTACGGGACTACCCGAATGAGTTCGATGAGCGGTTCTTC
-	14	-	TRBJ2-3	TRBV5-4	CASSFRHDTDTQYF	TGTGCCAGCAGCTTTCGACATGACACAGATACGCAGTATTTT
-	15	-	TRBJ1-5	TRBV19	CASHLGGNSNQPQHF	TGTGCCAGTCATCTCGGGGGAAATAGCAATCAGCCCCAGCATTTT
many	16	TRBD1	TRBJ2-7	TRBV14	CASSPTHGTGSYEQYF	TGTGCCAGCAGCCCGACGCATGGGACAGGGTCCTACGAGCAGTACTTC
-	16	TRBD2	TRBJ2-1	TRBV11-2	CASSPRLAGVGSEQFF	TGTGCCAGCAGCCCGAGACTAGCTGGAGTTGGAAGTGAGCAGTTCTTC
few	15	-	TRBJ2-5	TRBV6-6	CASTQNPGQRETQYF	TGTGCCAGCACACAGAACCCCGGACAGAGGGAGACCCAGTACTTC
-	14	TRBD1	TRBJ1-1	TRBV10-3	CVISGQGVNTEAFF	TGCGTCATCAGTGGTCAGGGGGTGAACACTGAAGCTTTCTTT
-	15	-	TRBJ2-7	TRBV11-2	CASSPGAGSYYEQYF	TGTGCCAGCAGCCCTGGTGCGGGAAGCTACTACGAGCAGTACTTC
-	15	-	TRBJ1-4	TRBV6-6	CVSSYSRESDEKLFF	TGTGTCAGCAGTTACTCTCGGGAAAGCGATGAAAAACTGTTTTTT
-	15	-	TRBJ2-5	TRBV5-5	CASSRGGHREETQYF	TGTGCCAGCAGCCGCGGCGGGCACCGAGAAGAGACCCAGTACTTC
medium-sized	13	-	TRBJ2-1	TRBV11-2	CASSFSQVNEQFF	TGTGCCAGCAGCTTTTCTCAAGTAAATGAGCAGTTCTTC
once	13	-	TRBJ2-1	TRBV11-2	CASSLISESEQFF	TGTGCCAGCAGCTTAATCAGTGAGTCTGAGCAGTTCTTC
-	17	TRBD2	TRBJ2-3	TRBV11-2	CASSLVGLGVFTDTQYF	TGTGCCAGCAGCTTAGTAGGACTAGGGGTGTTCACAGATACGCAGTATTTT
-	14	-	TRBJ2-5	TRBV6-5	CVSSPLVAQETQYF	TGTGTCAGCAGCCCCCTCGTAGCGCAAGAGACCCAGTACTTC
-	14	-	TRBJ2-7	TRBV11-2	CASSQGTGAVERYF	TGTGCCAGTAGCCAGGGGACGGGAGCGGTCGAGCGGTACTTC
-	14	-	TRBJ2-3	TRBV7-9	CASSLEITPDTQYF	TGTGCCAGCAGCTTAGAAATCACCCCAGATACGCAGTATTTT
few	14	TRBD2	TRBJ2-1	TRBV7-9	CASSLADRTSLQFF	TGTGCCAGCAGCTTAGCAGATCGGACTAGCCTACAGTTCTTC
-	14	TRBD2	TRBJ2-1	TRBV11-3	CVSRRLADYNEQFF	TGTGTCAGCAGGCGACTAGCGGACTACAATGAGCAGTTCTTT
-	13	-	TRBJ2-5	TRBV30	CAWSGGVVETQYF	TGTGCCTGGAGTGGGGGGGTCGTCGAGACCCAGTACTTC
-	13	TRBD1	TRBJ1-1	TRBV19	CASSRTGGAKAFF	TGTGCCAGTAGTCGAACAGGGGGCGCGAAAGCTTTCTTT
-	16	TRBD2	TRBJ2-1	TRBV28	CASSLVAGSSYNEQFF	TGTGCCAGCAGTTTAGTAGCGGGCTCCTCCTACAATGAGCAGTTCTTC
-	15	-	TRBJ2-7	TRBV6-1	CASSGAFGQGFEQYF	TGTGCCAGTAGTGGAGCTTTCGGGCAGGGTTTCGAGCAGTACTTC
many	16	-	TRBJ2-7	TRBV14	CASSQGLSASAYEQYF	TGTGCCAGCAGCCAAGGGCTTTCCGCTAGTGCCTACGAGCAGTACTTC